Each of the 23 T cell receptor beta chains below was sequenced from the same sample in a study of cytomegalovirus exposure and HLA in healthy donors. The method was immunoSEQ multiplex PCR; TCRdb's version includes in-frame clones alone and lacks a portion of them. This table holds about 200,000 clones, 88% found once. The sequenced sample was PBMCs. All receptors derive from a young woman in good health and CMV-seronegative.

The chain joins TRBV4-1 to TRBJ1-1; a weak D match, TRBD1 (5 bases). Trimming stripped 7 bases from V and 5 bases from J, with 14 bases between. The CDR3 covers 13 residues. Germline values: CDR1 MGHRA, CDR2 YSYEKL. This CDR3 is CASKTGGETEAFF. CDR3 nucleotide sequence: TGCGCCAGCAAAACGGGGGGGGAAACTGAAGCTTTCTTT.

The chain uses TRBV6-1 and TRBJ2-7, with TRBD1 matching 8 bases. The CDR3 is 14 amino acids. Trimming removed 7 bases from V and 5 bases from J; junction bases left unmatched: 10. Germline lookup yields CDR1 MNHNS and CDR2 SASEGT. Here the CDR3 reads CASKEDREFNEQYF. DNA for the CDR3: TGTGCCAGCAAAGAGGACAGGGAGTTTAACGAGCAGTACTTC.

The chain is built from TRBV7-9 and TRBJ2-3, with a possible D match to TRBD2 (6 bases). The CDR3 covers 16 residues. V was shortened by 5 bases and J by 0 bases, with 15 bases between the two germline ends. Germline CDR1 reads SEHNR; CDR2 reads FQNEAQ (reference sequence). CDR3 in DNA: TGTGCCAGCAGCCCAGGCGGGACCACGAGCACAGATACGCAGTATTTT. It translates to CASSPGGTTSTDTQYF.

The gene calls are TRBV7-9 and TRBJ2-7, with D perhaps matching TRBD2 (8 bases). The CDR3 consists of 16 residues. Germline values: CDR1 SEHNR, CDR2 FQNEAQ (reference sequence). The V and J ends lost 5 bases and 3 bases respectively, with 20 bases between them. CDR3 protein: CASSPGGLGEIYEQYF. Here the CDR3 DNA reads TGTGCCAGCAGCCCAGGGGGACTAGGCGAAATCTACGAGCAGTACTTC.

The rearrangement uses TRBV7-2 and TRBJ2-5, with D tentatively TRBD1 (6 bases). This CDR3 is 14 amino acids long. The V and J ends lost 3 bases and 2 bases respectively, with 10 bases between them. From germline, CDR1 is SGHTA and CDR2 FQGNSA. CDR3 protein: CASSFGQQQETQYF. CDR3 sequence (DNA): TGTGCCAGCAGCTTCGGACAGCAGCAAGAGACCCAGTACTTC.

This sequence joins TRBV6-1 and TRBJ2-7; 9 bases match TRBD1. Per the germline V gene, CDR1 is MNHNS and CDR2 is SASEGT. Losses at the gene ends were 6 bases for V and 2 bases for J; bases not matched to a gene: 5. The CDR3 has 14 residues. The CDR3 protein is CASRGQGETYEQYF. The CDR3, as DNA: TGTGCCAGCAGGGGACAGGGAGAGACCTACGAGCAGTACTTC.

The CDR3, as DNA: TGCGCCAGCAGCTGGGGGACAGAGGAAGACAATGAGCAGTTCTTC. Translation: CASSWGTEEDNEQFF. This rearrangement joins TRBV5-1 to TRBJ2-1; 7 nucleotides line up with TRBD1. The CDR3 extends over 15 amino acids. J lost 5 bases, V lost 3 bases, and 8 bases had no gene match. Per the germline V gene, CDR1 is SGHRS and CDR2 is YFSETQ.

V gene TRBV29-1 combines with J gene TRBJ2-1; TRBD1 matches at 7 bases. J was trimmed by 4 bases and V by 7 bases; bases with no gene match: 1. The CDR3 covers 11 residues. Germline V gene data show CDR1 as SQVTM and CDR2 as ANQGSEA. The CDR3 DNA follows: TGCAGCGGGGGACAGTACAATGAGCAGTTCTTC. This sequence encodes CSGGQYNEQFF.

The chain combines TRBV28 with TRBJ2-2, with 7 bases matching TRBD1. Germline-derived CDR1 and CDR2 are MDHEN and SYDVKM. The V gene end was trimmed by 5 bases and the J gene end by 3 bases; junction bases not matched to a gene: 3. CDR3 size: 14 residues. CDR3 loop: CASSITGDTGELFF. For the CDR3, the DNA is TGTGCCAGCAGTATAACAGGGGACACCGGGGAGCTGTTTTTT.

The chain joins TRBV28 to TRBJ2-2; 11 bases are shared with TRBD1. CDR3 length equals 18 residues. V lost 3 bases and J lost 5; bases outside the gene matches: 11. Germline loops: CDR1 MDHEN, CDR2 SYDVKM. The CDR3 sequence is CASSFPRPGTGGTGELFF. The CDR3 DNA follows: TGTGCCAGCAGTTTCCCGCGGCCCGGGACAGGGGGGACCGGGGAGCTGTTTTTT.

This clone was observed a single time. The chain links TRBV9 to TRBJ2-1; 9 nucleotides agree with TRBD2. V gave up 1 base and J gave up 1 base; unmatched junction bases: 0. CDR1 is SGDLS and CDR2 is YYNGEE in the germline V gene. The CDR3 extends over 15 amino acids. The CDR3 loop reads CASSVLAGSYNEQFF. The DNA for the CDR3 is TGTGCCAGCAGCGTACTAGCGGGGTCCTACAATGAGCAGTTCTTC.

This chain links TRBV6-1 with TRBJ1-2; maybe TRBD1 (5 bases). The V and J ends lost 5 bases and 5 bases respectively, with 12 bases between them. The length of the CDR3 is 13 residues. CDR1 MNHNS and CDR2 SASEGT come from the germline V gene. The CDR3 here is CASSQTVNYGYTF. As DNA, the CDR3 is TGTGCCAGCAGTCAGACAGTCAATTATGGCTACACCTTC.

The J gene is TRBJ1-1, the V gene TRBV7-9; D call uncertain. The CDR3 covers 14 residues. Germline-derived CDR1 and CDR2 are SEHNR and FQNEAQ (reference sequence). Trimming shortened V by 1 base and J by 4 bases, and 10 bases separated the two germline ends. Written as DNA, the CDR3 is TGTGCCAGCAGCTTAGAGAGCCTAGGCACTGAAGCTTTCTTT. It encodes CASSLESLGTEAFF.

The CDR3 DNA reads TGTGCCAGCAGTGACCAGGGTGAGAACACTGAAGCTTTCTTT. Amino acid sequence: CASSDQGENTEAFF. The rearrangement links TRBV6-1 to TRBJ1-1; D is possibly TRBD1 (5 bases). The germline V gene encodes CDR1 MNHNS and CDR2 SASEGT. V lost 3 bases and J 1 base, leaving 9 bases between the germline ends. The CDR3 is made up of 14 amino acids.

The chain joins TRBV9 to TRBJ2-3; tentatively, D is TRBD2 (7 bases). Germline CDR1 is SGDLS and CDR2 is YYNGEE. Trimming took off 3 bases at V and 4 bases at J, with 12 bases between the two ends. The CDR3 is made up of 14 amino acids. In DNA, the CDR3 is TGTGCCAGCAGCGGGGGAGGGGGGTCAGATACGCAGTATTTT. It yields the protein CASSGGGGSDTQYF.

J is TRBJ1-2 and V is TRBV10-3; D remains unclear. Trimming took off 3 bases at V and 2 bases at J, with 19 bases between the two ends. The CDR3 is 17 residues long. The V gene's germline CDR1 is ENHRY and CDR2 SYGVKD. CDR3 sequence reads: CAISERQAPLRNYGYTF. The CDR3 nucleotides read TGTGCCATCAGTGAAAGGCAGGCCCCTTTAAGAAACTATGGCTACACCTTC.

The V and J genes are TRBV7-9 and TRBJ2-5; 9 bases align to TRBD1. CDR3 length equals 17 residues. The germline V gene encodes CDR1 SEHNR and CDR2 FQNEAQ (reference sequence). J lost 0 bases, V lost 5 bases, and 10 bases had no gene match. The CDR3 loop reads CASSPTGGGRYQETQYF. The CDR3 DNA reads as TGTGCCAGCAGCCCGACAGGGGGAGGGAGGTACCAAGAGACCCAGTACTTC.

V is TRBV15 and J is TRBJ1-2; D remains unclear. Germline values: CDR1 LNHNV, CDR2 YYDKDF (reference sequence). V was trimmed by 0 bases and J by 4 bases, leaving 12 bases between them. This CDR3 is built from 15 residues. The CDR3 loop reads CATSRDQEDLYGYTF. The CDR3 DNA is TGTGCCACCAGCAGAGATCAGGAGGACCTCTATGGCTACACCTTC.

The genes are TRBV5-1 and TRBJ2-1; 8 nucleotides match TRBD1. J gave up 4 bases and V 2 bases, and 5 bases lay outside the gene matches. CDR3 length: 15 residues. Per the germline V gene, CDR1 is SGHRS and CDR2 is YFSETQ. The CDR3 loop reads CASSLTGTGYNEQFF. As DNA, the CDR3 is TGCGCCAGCAGCTTAACCGGGACAGGATACAATGAGCAGTTCTTC.

The sample holds a few counts of this clone. The V and J genes are TRBV29-1 and TRBJ1-1; possible D gene TRBD1, 5 bases. V shed 7 bases and J shed 0 bases, with 12 bases lying between them. The CDR3 length is 13 residues. Germline CDR1 SQVTM, CDR2 ANQGSEA. The CDR3 DNA follows: TGCAGCGCCGACAGACCTATGAACACTGAAGCTTTCTTT. Its protein is CSADRPMNTEAFF.

J is TRBJ2-7 and V is TRBV10-3; the D gene is possibly TRBD1 (5 bases). V gave up 0 bases and J gave up 4 bases, with 19 bases separating them. From germline, CDR1 is ENHRY and CDR2 SYGVKD. The CDR3 covers 17 residues. The CDR3 bases are TGTGCCATCAGTGAGTCGGCTAATCATGGACAACTGTACGAGCAGTACTTC. Its protein product is CAISESANHGQLYEQYF.

The rearrangement uses TRBV9 and TRBJ2-1; 12 positions agree with TRBD2. The junction had 11 bases not matched to a gene; V was cut back by 6 bases and J by 10 bases. The germline gives CDR1 SGDLS, CDR2 YYNGEE. This CDR3 has 15 amino acids. Here the CDR3 reads CASTPTTGLAGEQFF. CDR3 in DNA: TGTGCCAGCACCCCAACAACTGGACTAGCGGGGGAGCAGTTCTTC.

V and J are TRBV28 and TRBJ2-1; 8 nucleotides align to TRBD1. This CDR3 is 14 amino acids long. CDR1 MDHEN and CDR2 SYDVKM come from the germline V gene. Trimming took 4 bases from V and 13 from J; bases not matched to a gene: 12. CDR3 coding DNA: TGTGCCAGCAGTTCTGGACAGGGTAGCGTATCACAGTTCTTC. Its protein product is CASSSGQGSVSQFF.